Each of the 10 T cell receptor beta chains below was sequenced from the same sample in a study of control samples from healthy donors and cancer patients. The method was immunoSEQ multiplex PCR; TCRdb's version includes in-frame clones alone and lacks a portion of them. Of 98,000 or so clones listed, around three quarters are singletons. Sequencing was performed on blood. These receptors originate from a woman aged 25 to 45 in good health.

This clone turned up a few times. The CDR3 region is CASSEGGTGGDQPQHF. CDR3 sequence (DNA): TGTGCCAGCAGCGAGGGAGGGACAGGCGGGGATCAGCCCCAGCATTTT. This chain connects TRBV9 to TRBJ1-5, with 8 bases matching TRBD1. The CDR3 covers 16 residues. V shed 3 bases and J 5 bases; nucleotides not matched to a gene: 10. Looked up from germline, CDR1 is SGDLS and CDR2 is YYNGEE.

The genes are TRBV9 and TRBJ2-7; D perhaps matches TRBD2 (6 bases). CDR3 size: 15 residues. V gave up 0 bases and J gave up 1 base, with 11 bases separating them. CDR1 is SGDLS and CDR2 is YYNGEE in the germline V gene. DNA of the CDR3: TGTGCCAGCAGCGTAGCGGCGCGGGGTTCCTACGAGCAGTACTTC. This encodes CASSVAARGSYEQYF.

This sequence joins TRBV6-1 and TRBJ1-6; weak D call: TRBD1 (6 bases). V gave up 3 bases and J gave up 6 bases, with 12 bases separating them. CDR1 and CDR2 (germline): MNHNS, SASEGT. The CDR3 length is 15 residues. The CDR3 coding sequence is TGTGCCAGCAGTGAGACGGACAGACCTAATTCACCCCTCCACTTT. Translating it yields CASSETDRPNSPLHF.

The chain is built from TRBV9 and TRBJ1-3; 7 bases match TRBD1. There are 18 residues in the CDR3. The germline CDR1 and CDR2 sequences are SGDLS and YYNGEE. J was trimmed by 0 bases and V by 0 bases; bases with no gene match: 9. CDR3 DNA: TGTGCCAGCAGCGTAGTGCCGGGACAGCTCTCCTCTGGAAACACCATATATTTT. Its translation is CASSVVPGQLSSGNTIYF.

The CDR3 loop is CASSTKRRTGDGYTF. The CDR3, as DNA: TGTGCCAGCTCAACAAAACGCCGGACAGGGGATGGCTACACCTTC. V usage is TRBV18 and J usage is TRBJ1-2; 9 nucleotides agree with TRBD1. V dropped 5 bases and J dropped 6; count of bases not matched to a gene: 10. This CDR3 has 15 residues. Per germline, CDR1 KGHSH and CDR2 LQKENI.

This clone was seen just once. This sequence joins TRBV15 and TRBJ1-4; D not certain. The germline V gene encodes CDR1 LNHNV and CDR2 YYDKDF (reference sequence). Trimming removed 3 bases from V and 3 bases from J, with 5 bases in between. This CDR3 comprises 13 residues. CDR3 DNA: TGTGCCACCAGCAGGCAGGCTAATGAAAAACTGTTTTTT. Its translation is CATSRQANEKLFF.

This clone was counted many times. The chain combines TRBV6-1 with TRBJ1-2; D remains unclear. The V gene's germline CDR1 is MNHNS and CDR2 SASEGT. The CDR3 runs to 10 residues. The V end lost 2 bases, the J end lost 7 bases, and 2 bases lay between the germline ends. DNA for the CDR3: TGTGCCAGCAGTGAAAGTGGCTACACCTTC. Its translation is CASSESGYTF.

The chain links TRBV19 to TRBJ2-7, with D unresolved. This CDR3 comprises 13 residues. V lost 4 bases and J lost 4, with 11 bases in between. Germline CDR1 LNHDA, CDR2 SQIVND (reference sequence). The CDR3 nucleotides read TGTGCCAGTAGTACGCAGACACTTTACGAGCAGTACTTC. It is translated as CASSTQTLYEQYF.

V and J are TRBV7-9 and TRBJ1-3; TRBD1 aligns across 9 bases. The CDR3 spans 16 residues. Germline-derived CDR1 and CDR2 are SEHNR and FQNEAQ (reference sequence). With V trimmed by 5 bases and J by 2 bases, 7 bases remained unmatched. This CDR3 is CASSRGGQGPGNTIYF. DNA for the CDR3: TGTGCCAGCAGCCGGGGGGGACAGGGACCTGGAAACACCATATATTTT.

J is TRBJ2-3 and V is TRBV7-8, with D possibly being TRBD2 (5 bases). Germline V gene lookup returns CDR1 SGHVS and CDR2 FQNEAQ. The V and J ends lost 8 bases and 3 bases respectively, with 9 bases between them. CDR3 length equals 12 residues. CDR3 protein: CASGPGTDTQYF. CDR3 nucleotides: TGTGCCAGCGGCCCGGGAACAGATACGCAGTATTTT.